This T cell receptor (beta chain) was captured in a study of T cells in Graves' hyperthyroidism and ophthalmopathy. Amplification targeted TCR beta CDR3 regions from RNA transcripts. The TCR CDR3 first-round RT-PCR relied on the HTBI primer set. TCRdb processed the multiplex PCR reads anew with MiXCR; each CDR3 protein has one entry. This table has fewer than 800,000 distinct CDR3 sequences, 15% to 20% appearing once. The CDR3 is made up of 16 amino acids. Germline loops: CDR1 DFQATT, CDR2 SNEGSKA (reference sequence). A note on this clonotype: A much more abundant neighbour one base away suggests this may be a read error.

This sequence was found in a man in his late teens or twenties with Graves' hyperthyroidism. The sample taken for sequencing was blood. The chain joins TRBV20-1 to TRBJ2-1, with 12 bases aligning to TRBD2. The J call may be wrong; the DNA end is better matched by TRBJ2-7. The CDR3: CSARGASGRAYNEQYF. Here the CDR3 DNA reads TGCAGTGCTAGAGGGGCTAGCGGGAGGGCCTACAATGAGCAGTACTTC.